This entry lists 26 T cell receptor beta chains sequenced from one sample in a study of T cell responses to AZD1222 COVID-19 vaccine. Profiled with immunoSEQ multiplex PCR; TCRdb holds only in-frame clones, not every one. The repertoire holds about 110,000 clones, with over 75% as singletons. Sequenced material: peripheral blood, taken on day 0 of AZD1222 vaccination. Every receptor here comes from an adult in good health.

The genes are TRBV6-5 and TRBJ1-2; no firm D call. V was pared by 8 bases and J by 0 bases, with 10 bases between. The CDR3 contains 13 residues. The germline gives CDR1 MNHEY, CDR2 SVGAGI. Here the CDR3 DNA reads TGTGCCAGCTCCTTGGGTCCTAACTATGGCTACACCTTC. This gives the protein CASSLGPNYGYTF.

The J gene is TRBJ1-1, the V gene TRBV29-1; D gene ambiguous. From germline, CDR1 is SQVTM and CDR2 ANQGSEA. Trimming shortened V by 0 bases and J by 11 bases, and 7 bases separated the two germline ends. This CDR3 is built from 10 residues. The CDR3 here is CSVEEALAFF. CDR3 bases: TGCAGCGTTGAAGAGGCTTTGGCTTTCTTT.

V is TRBV6-1 and J is TRBJ1-5; D might be TRBD1 (5 bases). Germline V gives CDR1 MNHNS, CDR2 SASEGT. The CDR3 covers 14 residues. Trimming took 6 bases from V and 0 from J, leaving 9 bases between them. This chain's CDR3 is CASSETVSNQPQHF. CDR3 nucleotides: TGTGCCAGCAGCGAGACAGTTAGCAATCAGCCCCAGCATTTT.

The CDR3 DNA sequence: TGTGCCAGCAGCCTAAGTAGTGGGACAGGGGGTAGAAATGAGCAGTTCTTC. It translates to CASSLSSGTGGRNEQFF. This chain links TRBV27 with TRBJ2-1, with 11 bases that match TRBD1. V shed 6 bases, J shed 7 bases, and the junction held 14 bases outside the gene matches. In germline, CDR1 is MNHEY, CDR2 SMNVEV (reference sequence). The CDR3 consists of 17 residues.

The V and J genes are TRBV5-4 and TRBJ1-2; perhaps TRBD1 as D (6 bases). V was trimmed by 4 bases and J by 10 bases, leaving 14 bases between them. The germline gives CDR1 SGHNT, CDR2 YYREEE (reference sequence). The CDR3 extends over 12 amino acids. CDR3 residues: CASSGTGQAYTF. Here the CDR3 DNA reads TGTGCCAGCAGCGGAACAGGGCAGGCCTACACCTTC.

The chain employs TRBV7-9 and TRBJ1-1; no firm D call. Looked up from germline, CDR1 is SEHNR and CDR2 is FQNEAQ (reference sequence). With 8 bases removed from V and 4 bases from J, the gap between germline ends came to 17 bases. This CDR3 is 14 amino acids long. The CDR3 here is CASADGGLGTEAFF. The CDR3 coding sequence is TGTGCCAGCGCCGACGGAGGGCTTGGCACTGAAGCTTTCTTT. Full variable domain (remainder filled in from reference TRBV7-9 and TRBJ1-1): DTGVSQNPRHKITKRGQNVTFRCDPISEHNRLYWYRQTLGQGPEFLTYFQNEAQLEKSRLLSDRFSAERPKGSFSTLEIQRTEQGDSAMYLCASADGGLGTEAFFGQGTRLTVV.

The genes are TRBV6-5 and TRBJ2-1, with TRBD2 as a possible D gene (5 bases). This CDR3 has 15 amino acids. Germline-derived CDR1 and CDR2 are MNHEY and SVGAGI. The germline V and J ends were trimmed by 0 bases and 3 bases, with 9 bases remaining between them. CDR3 DNA sequence: TGTGCCAGCAGTTACTCGGTGGACTTCTACAATGAGCAGTTCTTC. Encoded protein: CASSYSVDFYNEQFF.

This clone was counted between two and nine times. The CDR3, as DNA: TGTGCCAGCTCACCCACTCTCCGCGACAGGGAGTGGGAAATGAACACTGAAGCTTTCTTT. Its translation: CASSPTLRDREWEMNTEAFF. The gene calls are TRBV18 and TRBJ1-1; 7 bases are shared with TRBD1. The CDR3 is 20 residues long. The germline gives CDR1 KGHSH, CDR2 LQKENI. The ends lost 3 bases at V and 0 bases at J; junction bases unmatched: 19.

V and J are TRBV9 and TRBJ2-7, with 7 bases matching TRBD2. The CDR3 loop spans 16 amino acids. J gave up 5 bases and V 2 bases, and 13 bases lay outside the gene matches. Germline V gene data show CDR1 as SGDLS and CDR2 as YYNGEE. CDR3 in amino acids: CASSVSPRTGGDEQYF. CDR3 coding DNA: TGTGCCAGCAGCGTTTCCCCACGGACGGGGGGAGACGAGCAGTACTTC.

This chain joins TRBV4-1 and TRBJ1-2; D gene ambiguous. The CDR3 is 16 residues long. V was cut by 0 bases and J by 8 bases, with 19 bases left in between. Germline V gene lookup returns CDR1 MGHRA and CDR2 YSYEKL. CDR3 region: CASSQEPSLGAGGYTF. The CDR3 region has the DNA TGCGCCAGCAGCCAAGAACCCTCCCTGGGCGCCGGGGGCTACACCTTC.

This clone was picked up one time. The gene calls are TRBV5-4 and TRBJ2-1, with 13 bases identical to TRBD2. The V gene end was trimmed by 3 bases and the J gene end by 12 bases; junction bases not matched to a gene: 9. The CDR3 has 15 residues. Germline V gives CDR1 SGHNT, CDR2 YYREEE (reference sequence). The DNA of the CDR3 is TGTGCCAGCAGCTCAGGACTAGCGGGGGAGGGTTCGCAGTTCTTC. This encodes CASSSGLAGEGSQFF.

This chain uses TRBV7-2 with TRBJ2-3; 13 bases agree with TRBD2. Trimming removed 5 bases from V and 6 bases from J; junction bases left unmatched: 8. The CDR3 runs to 16 residues. Per the germline V gene, CDR1 is SGHTA and CDR2 is FQGNSA. CDR3: CASSPGTSGEADTQYF. The CDR3 nucleotides are TGTGCCAGCAGCCCGGGGACTAGCGGGGAGGCGGATACGCAGTATTTT.

The rearrangement links TRBV6-1 to TRBJ2-6, with D tentatively TRBD1 or TRBD2 (5 bases each). Trimming shortened V by 0 bases and J by 4 bases, and 10 bases separated the two germline ends. The germline V gene encodes CDR1 MNHNS and CDR2 SASEGT. This CDR3 has 16 residues. CDR3: CASSEAQGGGANVLTF. CDR3 nucleotide sequence: TGTGCCAGCAGTGAAGCGCAGGGCGGGGGGGCCAACGTCCTGACTTTC.

V and J are TRBV25-1 and TRBJ2-1; 8 bases are a match to TRBD2. In germline, CDR1 is MGHDK, CDR2 SYGVNS. V lost 4 bases to trimming and J lost 3 bases; unmatched junction nucleotides: 8. CDR3 length equals 16 residues. The CDR3: CASSAQRGGGYNEQFF. For the CDR3, the DNA is TGTGCCAGCAGTGCCCAACGGGGGGGCGGCTACAATGAGCAGTTCTTC.

The V gene is TRBV18, the J gene TRBJ1-2, with 12 bases aligning to TRBD1. V lost 6 bases and J lost 7; bases outside the gene matches: 9. The CDR3 totals 15 residues. Looked up from germline, CDR1 is KGHSH and CDR2 is LQKENI. CDR3 in amino acids: CASSLSGTGGGGYTF. The DNA of the CDR3 is TGTGCCAGCTCCCTCTCCGGGACAGGGGGCGGTGGCTACACCTTC.

This rearrangement joins TRBV6-4 to TRBJ1-2; D gene uncertain. V lost 8 bases and J lost 3, with 16 bases in between. From germline, CDR1 is MRHNA and CDR2 SNTAGT. The CDR3 is 14 residues long. The CDR3 sequence is CASVGRRLDYGYTF. The CDR3 bases are TGTGCCAGCGTCGGACGACGCCTTGACTATGGCTACACCTTC.

This chain joins TRBV3-1 (or the pseudogene TRBV3-2) and TRBJ1-1; TRBD1 is a possible D gene (5 bases). Deletions cut 4 bases from V and 7 bases from J, with 25 bases between. Germline V CDR1 and CDR2: LGHDT, YNNKEL (reference sequence). CDR3 size: 17 residues. CDR3 sequence (DNA): TGTGCCAGCAGCCGGCGGGACCCCTTCTCCGGAGTAGGTGAAGCTTTCTTT. Residues: CASSRRDPFSGVGEAFF.

The chain carries TRBV30 and TRBJ1-2; no clear D gene. The CDR3 covers 15 residues. The V gene lost 0 bases and the J gene lost 4 bases, with 15 bases spanning the gap. In germline, CDR1 is GTSNPN, CDR2 SVGIG (reference sequence). The CDR3 here is CAWSVEEGISYGYTF. Written as DNA, the CDR3 is TGTGCCTGGAGTGTCGAGGAGGGTATCTCCTATGGCTACACCTTC.

V is TRBV11-2 and J is TRBJ1-2; TRBD1 is a possible D gene (5 bases). The CDR3 has 17 amino acids. V was cut by 6 bases and J by 8 bases, with 28 bases left in between. Germline V gives CDR1 SGHAT, CDR2 FQNNGV. The CDR3: CASRHLRLGEVARGYTF. CDR3 coding DNA: TGTGCCAGCAGGCATCTCCGCCTGGGGGAGGTAGCGCGCGGCTACACCTTC.

CDR3: CSARLGYEQYF. CDR3 nucleotide sequence: TGCAGTGCTAGACTCGGGTACGAGCAGTACTTC. The rearrangement joins TRBV20-1 to TRBJ2-7, with unresolved D. CDR1 and CDR2 from the germline V gene are DFQATT and SNEGSKA (reference sequence). With 2 bases removed from V and 4 bases from J, the gap between germline ends came to 6 bases. The length of the CDR3 is 11 residues.

V gene TRBV7-9 combines with J gene TRBJ1-4; a weak D match, TRBD1 (6 bases). The CDR3 is 13 amino acids. V was pared by 5 bases and J by 7 bases, with 11 bases between. Per the germline V gene, CDR1 is SEHNR and CDR2 is FQNEAQ (reference sequence). Written as DNA, the CDR3 is TGTGCCAGCAGCAAAAAGGGGGGTGAAAAACTGTTTTTT. Translation: CASSKKGGEKLFF. The whole variable domain, filled in from reference TRBV7-9 and TRBJ1-4, reads DTGVSQNPRHKITKRGQNVTFRCDPISEHNRLYWYRQTLGQGPEFLTYFQNEAQLEKSRLLSDRFSAERPKGSFSTLEIQRTEQGDSAMYLCASSKKGGEKLFFGSGTQLSVL.

The CDR3: CASSLVRNQPQHF. CDR3 nucleotides: TGTGCCAGCAGTTTAGTCCGAAATCAGCCCCAGCATTTT. This chain uses TRBV27 with TRBJ1-5; D is unclear. Per germline, CDR1 MNHEY and CDR2 SMNVEV (reference sequence). This CDR3 is 13 amino acids long. The ends were cut back, 2 bases at V and 4 bases at J, with 6 bases in the middle.

The rearrangement uses TRBV5-1 and TRBJ1-2; no clear D. Per germline, CDR1 SGHRS and CDR2 YFSETQ. This CDR3 spans 12 amino acids. Trimming removed 0 bases at V and 4 bases at J, with 4 bases between. The CDR3 DNA follows: TGCGCCAGCAGCTTGGACATCTATGGCTACACCTTC. Its translation: CASSLDIYGYTF.

Only one count was recorded for this clone. J is TRBJ2-5 and V is TRBV9; 11 positions match TRBD2. J lost 5 bases, V lost 4 bases, and 10 bases had no gene match. The CDR3 spans 16 residues. Germline lookup yields CDR1 SGDLS and CDR2 YYNGEE. The CDR3 region has the DNA TGTGCCAGCAGCCCGGGGGCACTAGCGGGGGTCGAGACCCAGTACTTC. This encodes CASSPGALAGVETQYF.

CDR3 protein: CASSPTGGRGYEQYF. For the CDR3, the DNA is TGTGCCAGCAGCCCTACAGGGGGCCGGGGCTACGAGCAGTACTTC. The rearrangement uses TRBV5-4 and TRBJ2-7; 9 bases line up with TRBD1. Per the germline V gene, CDR1 is SGHNT and CDR2 is YYREEE (reference sequence). The CDR3 length is 15 residues. The V segment lost 4 bases and the J segment 3 bases; nucleotides outside the gene matches: 8.

The chain employs TRBV5-6 and TRBJ2-7, with D perhaps TRBD2 (6 bases). The CDR3 is 16 amino acids. The V end lost 4 bases, the J end lost 4 bases, and 21 bases lay between the germline ends. Germline V lookup: CDR1 SGHDT, CDR2 YYEEEE. CDR3 sequence (DNA): TGTGCCAGCAGCCTCGGGTACGGGGGTATGAGATACGAGCAGTACTTC. As protein: CASSLGYGGMRYEQYF.